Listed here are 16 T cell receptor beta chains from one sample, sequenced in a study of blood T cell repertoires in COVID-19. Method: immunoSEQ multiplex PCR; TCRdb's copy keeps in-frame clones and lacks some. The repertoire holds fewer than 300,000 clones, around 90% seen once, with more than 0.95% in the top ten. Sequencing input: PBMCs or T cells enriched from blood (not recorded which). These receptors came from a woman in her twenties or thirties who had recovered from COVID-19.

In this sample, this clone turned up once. The CDR3 protein is CASSPPSSRELADTQYF. The CDR3 region has the DNA TGTGCCAGCAGTCCCCCGAGTTCGCGGGAGCTTGCAGATACGCAGTATTTT. This sequence joins TRBV6-9 and TRBJ2-3; 7 positions match TRBD2. The V gene end was trimmed by 5 bases and the J gene end by 4 bases; junction bases not matched to a gene: 15. The CDR3 spans 17 residues. CDR1 is MNHGY, CDR2 SVAAGI, per germline.

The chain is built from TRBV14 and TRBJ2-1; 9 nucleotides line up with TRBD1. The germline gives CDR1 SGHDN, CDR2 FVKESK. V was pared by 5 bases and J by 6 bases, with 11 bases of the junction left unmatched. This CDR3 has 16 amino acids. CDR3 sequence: CASSRLSGQGVNEQFF. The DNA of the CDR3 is TGTGCCAGCAGCAGACTCTCGGGACAGGGAGTCAATGAGCAGTTCTTC.

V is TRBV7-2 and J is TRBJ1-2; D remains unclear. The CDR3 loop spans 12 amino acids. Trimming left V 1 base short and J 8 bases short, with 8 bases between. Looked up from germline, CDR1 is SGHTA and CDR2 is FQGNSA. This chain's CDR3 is CASSLDAGGYTF. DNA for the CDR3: TGTGCCAGCAGCTTAGATGCGGGAGGCTACACCTTC. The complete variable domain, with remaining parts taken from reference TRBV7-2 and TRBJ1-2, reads GAGVSQSPSNKVTEKGKDVELRCDPISGHTALYWYRQSLGQGLEFLIYFQGNSAPDKSGLPSDRFSAERTGGSVSTLTIQRTQQEDSAVYLCASSLDAGGYTFGSGTRLTVV.

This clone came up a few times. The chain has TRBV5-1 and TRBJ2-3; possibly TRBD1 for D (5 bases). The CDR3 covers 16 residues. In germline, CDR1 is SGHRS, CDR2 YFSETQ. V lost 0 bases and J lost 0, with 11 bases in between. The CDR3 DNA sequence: TGCGCCAGCAGCTTGGCCCCTCAGGGAAGCACAGATACGCAGTATTTT. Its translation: CASSLAPQGSTDTQYF.

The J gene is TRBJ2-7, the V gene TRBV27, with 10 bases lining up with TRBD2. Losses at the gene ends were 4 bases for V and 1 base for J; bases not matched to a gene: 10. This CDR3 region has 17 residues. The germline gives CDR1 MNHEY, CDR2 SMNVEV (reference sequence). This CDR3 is CASSWGLAGGRSYEQYF. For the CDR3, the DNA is TGTGCCAGCAGTTGGGGGTTAGCGGGAGGTCGATCCTACGAGCAGTACTTC.

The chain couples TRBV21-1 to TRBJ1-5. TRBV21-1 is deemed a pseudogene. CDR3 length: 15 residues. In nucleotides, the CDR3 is TGTGCCAGCAGGAGGTGCGGCGAAGTAAATCAGCCCCAGCATTTT. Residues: CASRRCGEVNQPQHF.

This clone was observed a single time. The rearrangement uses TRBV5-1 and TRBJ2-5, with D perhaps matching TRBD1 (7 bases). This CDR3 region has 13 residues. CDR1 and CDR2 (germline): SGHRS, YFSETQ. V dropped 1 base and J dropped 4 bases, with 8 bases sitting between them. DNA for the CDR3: TGCGCCAGCAGCTTGCAGGGGGGAGAGACCCAGTACTTC. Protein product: CASSLQGGETQYF. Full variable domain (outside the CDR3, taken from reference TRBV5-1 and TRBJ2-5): KAGVTQTPRYLIKTRGQQVTLSCSPISGHRSVSWYQQTPGQGLQFLFEYFSETQRNKGNFPGRFSGRQFSNSRSEMNVSTLELGDSALYLCASSLQGGETQYFGPGTRLLVL.

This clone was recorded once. CDR3 DNA sequence: TGTGCCTGGAGGGCAGGGGGGAACTATGGCTACACCTTC. This translates into CAWRAGGNYGYTF. The genes are TRBV30 and TRBJ1-2; 7 positions agree with TRBD1. Per germline, CDR1 GTSNPN and CDR2 SVGIG (reference sequence). CDR3 size: 13 residues. The J segment lost 2 bases and the V segment lost 3 bases, leaving 3 bases of the junction unmatched.

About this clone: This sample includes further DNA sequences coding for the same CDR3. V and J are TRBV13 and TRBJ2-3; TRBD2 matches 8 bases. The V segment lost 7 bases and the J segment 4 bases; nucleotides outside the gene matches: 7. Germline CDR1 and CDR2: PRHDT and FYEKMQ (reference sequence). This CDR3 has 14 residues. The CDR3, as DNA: TGTGCCAGCACGGCTCGGGGGGGCTCAGATACGCAGTATTTT. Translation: CASTARGGSDTQYF.

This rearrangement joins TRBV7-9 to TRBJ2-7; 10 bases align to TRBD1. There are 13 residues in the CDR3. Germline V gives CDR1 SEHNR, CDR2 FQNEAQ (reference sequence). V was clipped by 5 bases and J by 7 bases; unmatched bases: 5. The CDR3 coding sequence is TGTGCCAGCAGCACCGGGACAGGGGTTGAGCAGTACTTC. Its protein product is CASSTGTGVEQYF.

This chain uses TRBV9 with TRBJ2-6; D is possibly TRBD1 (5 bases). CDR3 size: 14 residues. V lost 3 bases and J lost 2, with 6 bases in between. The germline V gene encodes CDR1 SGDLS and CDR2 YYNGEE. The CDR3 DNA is TGTGCCAGCAGCGGGGGCCCTGGGGCCAACGTCCTGACTTTC. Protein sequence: CASSGGPGANVLTF.

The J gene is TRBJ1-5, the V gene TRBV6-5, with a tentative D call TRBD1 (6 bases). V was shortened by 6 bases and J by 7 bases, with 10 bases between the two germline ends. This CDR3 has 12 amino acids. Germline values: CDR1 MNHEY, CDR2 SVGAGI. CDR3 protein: CASRMRGQPQHF. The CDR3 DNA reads TGTGCCAGCAGGATGAGGGGGCAGCCCCAGCATTTT.

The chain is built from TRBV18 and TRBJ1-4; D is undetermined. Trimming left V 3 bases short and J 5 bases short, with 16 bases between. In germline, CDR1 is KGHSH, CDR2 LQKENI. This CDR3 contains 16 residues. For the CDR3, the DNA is TGTGCCAGCTCACCGAAACCGGGGATCCTAAATGAAAAACTGTTTTTT. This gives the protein CASSPKPGILNEKLFF.

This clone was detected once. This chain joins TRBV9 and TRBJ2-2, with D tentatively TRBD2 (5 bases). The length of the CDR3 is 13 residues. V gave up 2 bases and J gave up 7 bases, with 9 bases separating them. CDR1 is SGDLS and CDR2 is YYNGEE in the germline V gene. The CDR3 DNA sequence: TGTGCCAGCAGCGTCCTAGCAGACGGGGAGCTGTTTTTT. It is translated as CASSVLADGELFF.

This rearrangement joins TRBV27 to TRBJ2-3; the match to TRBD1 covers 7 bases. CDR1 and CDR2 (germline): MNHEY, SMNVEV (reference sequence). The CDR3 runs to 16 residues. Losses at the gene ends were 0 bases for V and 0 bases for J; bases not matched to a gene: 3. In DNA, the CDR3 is TGTGCCAGCAGTTTATCGGGACAGACTAGCACAGATACGCAGTATTTT. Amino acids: CASSLSGQTSTDTQYF.

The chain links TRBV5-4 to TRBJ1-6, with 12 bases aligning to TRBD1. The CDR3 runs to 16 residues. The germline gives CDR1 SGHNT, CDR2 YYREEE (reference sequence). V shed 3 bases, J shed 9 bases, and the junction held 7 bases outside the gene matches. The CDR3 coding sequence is TGTGCCAGCAGCTCACCGGGACAGGGGGCACTTTCACCCCTCCACTTT. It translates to CASSSPGQGALSPLHF.